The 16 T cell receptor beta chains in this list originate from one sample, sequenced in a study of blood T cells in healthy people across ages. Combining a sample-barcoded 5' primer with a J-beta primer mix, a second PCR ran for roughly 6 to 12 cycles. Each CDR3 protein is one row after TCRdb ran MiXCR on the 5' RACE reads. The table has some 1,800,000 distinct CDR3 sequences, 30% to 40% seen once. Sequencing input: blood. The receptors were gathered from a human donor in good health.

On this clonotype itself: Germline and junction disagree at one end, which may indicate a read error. The CDR3 region has the DNA TGTGCCAGCAGTTTTGGAGGATGGAATGGCTTCACCTTC. Its protein product is CASSFGGWNGFTF. The rearrangement uses TRBV12-3 or TRBV12-4 and TRBJ1-2; D remains unclear. The CDR3 runs to 13 residues.

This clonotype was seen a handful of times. CDR3 sequence: CASLPRGDITGELFF. The DNA of the CDR3 is TGTGCCAGCCTACCGCGGGGAGATATAACCGGGGAGCTGTTTTTT. The chain combines TRBV6-2 or TRBV6-3 with TRBJ2-2; perhaps TRBD2 as D (6 bases). Per germline, CDR1 MNHEY and CDR2 SVGEGT. Trimming took 8 bases from V and 5 from J, leaving 18 bases between them. The CDR3 length is 15 residues.

As DNA, the CDR3 is TGTGCCAGCAGACAGGGTGATGCGCAGTATTTT. Protein product: CASRQGDAQYF. The chain has TRBV28 and TRBJ2-3, with D maybe TRBD1 (6 bases). V lost 6 bases to trimming and J lost 10 bases, with 11 bases between them. Germline V gives CDR1 MDHEN, CDR2 SYDVKM. This CDR3 is built from 11 residues.

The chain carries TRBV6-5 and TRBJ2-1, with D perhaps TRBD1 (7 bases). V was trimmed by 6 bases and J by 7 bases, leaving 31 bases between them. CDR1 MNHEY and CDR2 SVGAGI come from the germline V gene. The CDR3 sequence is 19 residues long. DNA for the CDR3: TGTGCCAGCAGACCCAGCGGAGGGGGCTTTTCGGGGGATGCGAATGAGCAGTTCTTC. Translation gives CASRPSGGGFSGDANEQFF.

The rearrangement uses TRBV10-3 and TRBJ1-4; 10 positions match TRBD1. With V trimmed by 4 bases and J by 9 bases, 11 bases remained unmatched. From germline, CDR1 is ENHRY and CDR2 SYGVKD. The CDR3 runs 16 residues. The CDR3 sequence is CAISVSGGTGEKKLFF. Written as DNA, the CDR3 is TGTGCCATCAGTGTCAGTGGCGGGACAGGGGAGAAAAAACTGTTTTTT.

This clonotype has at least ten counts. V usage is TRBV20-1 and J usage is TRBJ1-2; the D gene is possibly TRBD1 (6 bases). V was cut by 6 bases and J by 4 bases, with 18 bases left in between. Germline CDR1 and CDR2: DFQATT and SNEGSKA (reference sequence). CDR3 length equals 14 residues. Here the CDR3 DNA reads TGCAGTGCCCCAGGGGAATTGGTAGCCTATGGCTACACCTTC. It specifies CSAPGELVAYGYTF.

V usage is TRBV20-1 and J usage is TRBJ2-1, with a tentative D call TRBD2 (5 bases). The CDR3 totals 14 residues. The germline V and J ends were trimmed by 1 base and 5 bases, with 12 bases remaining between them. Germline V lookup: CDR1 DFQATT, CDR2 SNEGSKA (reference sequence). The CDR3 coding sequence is TGCAGTGCTAGAGTAGGGCGGGTAGACAATGAGCAGTTCTTC. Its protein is CSARVGRVDNEQFF.

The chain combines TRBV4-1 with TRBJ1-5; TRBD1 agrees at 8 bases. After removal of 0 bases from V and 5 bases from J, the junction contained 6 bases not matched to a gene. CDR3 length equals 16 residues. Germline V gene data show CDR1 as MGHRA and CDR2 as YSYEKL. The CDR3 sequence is CASSQEGQGWDQPQHF. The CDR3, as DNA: TGCGCCAGCAGCCAAGAAGGACAGGGATGGGATCAGCCCCAGCATTTT.

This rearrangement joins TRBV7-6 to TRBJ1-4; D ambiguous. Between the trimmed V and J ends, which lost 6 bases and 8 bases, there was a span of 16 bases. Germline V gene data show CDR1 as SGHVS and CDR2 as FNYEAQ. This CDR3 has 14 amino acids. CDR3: CASSYKAGQEKLFF. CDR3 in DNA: TGTGCCAGCAGTTATAAGGCGGGCCAGGAAAAACTGTTTTTT.

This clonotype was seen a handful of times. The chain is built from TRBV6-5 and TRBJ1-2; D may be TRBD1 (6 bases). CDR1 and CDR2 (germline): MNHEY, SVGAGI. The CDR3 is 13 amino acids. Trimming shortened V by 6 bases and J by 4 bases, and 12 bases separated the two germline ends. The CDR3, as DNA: TGTGCCAGCAGAGGGGGGCTTAGCTATGGCTACACCTTC. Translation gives CASRGGLSYGYTF.

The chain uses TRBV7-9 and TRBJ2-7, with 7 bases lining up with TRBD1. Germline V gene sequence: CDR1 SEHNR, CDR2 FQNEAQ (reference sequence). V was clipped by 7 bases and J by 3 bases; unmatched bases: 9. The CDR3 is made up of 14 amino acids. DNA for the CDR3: TGTGCCAGCAATCTCCGGGACAGCGACTACGAGCAGTACTTC. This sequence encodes CASNLRDSDYEQYF.

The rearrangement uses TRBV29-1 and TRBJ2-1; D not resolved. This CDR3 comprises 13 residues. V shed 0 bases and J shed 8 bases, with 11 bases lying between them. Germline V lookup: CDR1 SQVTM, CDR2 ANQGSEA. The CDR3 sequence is CSVEETVSHEQFF. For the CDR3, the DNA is TGCAGCGTTGAAGAAACAGTTAGCCATGAGCAGTTCTTC.

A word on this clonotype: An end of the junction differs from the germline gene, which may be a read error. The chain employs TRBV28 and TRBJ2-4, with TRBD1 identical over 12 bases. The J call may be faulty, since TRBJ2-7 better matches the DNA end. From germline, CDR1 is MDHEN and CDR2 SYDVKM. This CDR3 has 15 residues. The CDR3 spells CTSGTGGGGTYEQYF. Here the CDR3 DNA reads TGTACCAGCGGGACAGGGGGCGGTGGTACCTACGAGCAGTACTTC.

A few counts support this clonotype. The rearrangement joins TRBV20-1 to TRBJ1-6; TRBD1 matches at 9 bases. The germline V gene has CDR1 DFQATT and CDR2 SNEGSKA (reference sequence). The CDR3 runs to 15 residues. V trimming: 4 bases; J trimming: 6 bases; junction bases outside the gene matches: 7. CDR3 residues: CSATQGAGGNSPLHF. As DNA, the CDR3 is TGCAGTGCTACACAGGGGGCCGGAGGTAATTCACCCCTCCACTTT.

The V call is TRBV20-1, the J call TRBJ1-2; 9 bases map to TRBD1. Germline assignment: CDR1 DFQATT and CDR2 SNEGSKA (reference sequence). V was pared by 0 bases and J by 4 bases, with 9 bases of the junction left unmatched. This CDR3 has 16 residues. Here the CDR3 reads CSARDPGTGFTYGYTF. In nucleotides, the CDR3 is TGCAGTGCTAGAGATCCCGGGACAGGGTTTACCTATGGCTACACCTTC.

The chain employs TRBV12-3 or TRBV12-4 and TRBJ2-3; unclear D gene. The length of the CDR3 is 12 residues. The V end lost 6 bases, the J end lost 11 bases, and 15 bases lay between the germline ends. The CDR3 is CASSSPGPKQYF. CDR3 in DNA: TGTGCCAGCAGCTCCCCCGGGCCCAAGCAGTATTTT.